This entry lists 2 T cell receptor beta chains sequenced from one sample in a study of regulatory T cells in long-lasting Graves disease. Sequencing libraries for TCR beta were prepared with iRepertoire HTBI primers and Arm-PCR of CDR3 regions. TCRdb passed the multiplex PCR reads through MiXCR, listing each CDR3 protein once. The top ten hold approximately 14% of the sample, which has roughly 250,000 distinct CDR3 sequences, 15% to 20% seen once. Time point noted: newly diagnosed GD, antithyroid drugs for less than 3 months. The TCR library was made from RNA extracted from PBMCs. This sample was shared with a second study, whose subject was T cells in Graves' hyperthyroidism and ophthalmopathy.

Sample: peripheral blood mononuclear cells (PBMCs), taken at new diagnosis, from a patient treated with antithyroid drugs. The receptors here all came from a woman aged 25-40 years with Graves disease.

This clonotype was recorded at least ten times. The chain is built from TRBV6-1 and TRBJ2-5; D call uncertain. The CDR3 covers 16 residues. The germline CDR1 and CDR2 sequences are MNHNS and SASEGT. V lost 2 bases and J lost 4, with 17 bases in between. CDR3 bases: TGTGCCAGCAGTGAATGGGGTAGAGGTTCAGGAGAGACCCAGTACTTC. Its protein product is CASSEWGRGSGETQYF.

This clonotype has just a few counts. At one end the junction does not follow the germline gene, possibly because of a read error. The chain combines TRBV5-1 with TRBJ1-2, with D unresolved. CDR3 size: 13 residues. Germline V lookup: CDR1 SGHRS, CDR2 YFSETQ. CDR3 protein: CASSLGKGYGYTF. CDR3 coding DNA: TGTGCCAGCAGCTTGGGGAAAGGTTATGGCTACACCTTC.